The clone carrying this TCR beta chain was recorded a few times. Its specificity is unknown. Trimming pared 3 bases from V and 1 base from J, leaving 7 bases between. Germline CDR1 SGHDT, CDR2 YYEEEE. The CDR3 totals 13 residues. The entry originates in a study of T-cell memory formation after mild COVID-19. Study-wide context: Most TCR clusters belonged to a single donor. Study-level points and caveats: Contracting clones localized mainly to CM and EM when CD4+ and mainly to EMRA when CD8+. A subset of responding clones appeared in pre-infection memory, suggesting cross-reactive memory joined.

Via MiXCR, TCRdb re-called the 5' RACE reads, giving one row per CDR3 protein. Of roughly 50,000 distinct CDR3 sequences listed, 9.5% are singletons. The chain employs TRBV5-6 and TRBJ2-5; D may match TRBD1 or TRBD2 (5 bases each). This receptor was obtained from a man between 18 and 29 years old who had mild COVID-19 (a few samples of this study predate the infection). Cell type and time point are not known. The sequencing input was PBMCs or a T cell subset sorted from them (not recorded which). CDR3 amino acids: CASSYGTQETQYF. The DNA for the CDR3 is TGTGCCAGCAGCTATGGGACCCAAGAGACCCAGTACTTC.